A single sample gave rise to the 14 T cell receptor beta chains below, sequenced in a study of blood T cells in healthy people across ages. Through a sample-barcoded 5' primer and a J-beta primer mix, a second PCR was run for roughly 6 to 12 cycles. One entry per CDR3 protein results from TCRdb running MiXCR on the 5' RACE reads. Of almost 300,000 distinct CDR3 sequences in the sample, roughly a quarter were seen once. Sequenced material: blood. The receptors shown here come from an older woman in good health.

The V gene is TRBV5-1, the J gene TRBJ1-5; no reliable D call. V was shortened by 1 base and J by 1 base, with 12 bases between the two germline ends. This CDR3 region has 16 residues. CDR1 and CDR2 (germline): SGHRS, YFSETQ. The CDR3 region has the DNA TGCGCCAGCAGCTTGTCCGGAAGAGGGAGCAATCAGCCCCAGCATTTT. This translates into CASSLSGRGSNQPQHF. The variable domain in full, completed from reference TRBV5-1 and TRBJ1-5, reads KAGVTQTPRYLIKTRGQQVTLSCSPISGHRSVSWYQQTPGQGLQFLFEYFSETQRNKGNFPGRFSGRQFSNSRSEMNVSTLELGDSALYLCASSLSGRGSNQPQHFGDGTRLSIL.

The sample holds many counts of this clonotype. The V call is TRBV10-3, the J call TRBJ1-2, with D hard to call. The CDR3 sequence is 12 residues long. Per germline, CDR1 ENHRY and CDR2 SYGVKD. V was trimmed by 4 bases and J by 7 bases, leaving 10 bases between them. CDR3 DNA sequence: TGTGCCATCAGTGGCGGAGAGGCTGGCTACACCTTC. It translates to CAISGGEAGYTF.

This clonotype turned up a few times. V and J are TRBV6-2 or TRBV6-3 and TRBJ2-3, with a possible D match to TRBD2 (5 bases). V lost 0 bases, J lost 2 bases, and 12 bases lay in between. CDR3 length: 16 amino acids. CDR1 is MNHEY, CDR2 SVGEGT, per germline. Here the CDR3 DNA reads TGTGCCAGCAGTTACTCGATCGAGCGGACCACAGATACGCAGTATTTT. This gives the protein CASSYSIERTTDTQYF.

This clonotype was counted a few times. A much more abundant neighbour one base away suggests this may be a read error. J is TRBJ2-3 and V is TRBV27; 7 bases fit TRBD1. Germline CDR1 MNHEY, CDR2 SMNVEV (reference sequence). There are 14 residues in the CDR3. The CDR3 loop is CAGRRQGSTDTQYF. CDR3 in DNA: TGTGCCGGCAGAAGACAGGGAAGCACAGATACGCAGTATTTT.

This clonotype was observed at least ten times. The CDR3 sequence is CASSQGGLNNEKLFF. For the CDR3, the DNA is TGTGCCAGCAGCCAAGGGGGGTTGAATAATGAAAAACTGTTTTTT. The chain recombines TRBV14 with TRBJ1-4, with D perhaps TRBD1 (5 bases). Looked up from germline, CDR1 is SGHDN and CDR2 is FVKESK. The CDR3 spans 15 residues. Trimming pared 1 base from V and 4 bases from J, leaving 10 bases between.

V and J are TRBV14 and TRBJ2-1; 13 bases agree with TRBD2. The CDR3 has 18 amino acids. With 4 bases clipped from V and 1 base from J, the junction kept 7 bases outside the gene matches. Germline V gene sequence: CDR1 SGHDN, CDR2 FVKESK. CDR3 nucleotide sequence: TGTGCCAGCAGCCGTGGGACTAGCGGGATGGTTTCCTACAATGAGCAGTTCTTC. As protein: CASSRGTSGMVSYNEQFF.

The chain links TRBV29-1 to TRBJ2-1, with TRBD2 matching 16 bases. The germline V gene has CDR1 SQVTM and CDR2 ANQGSEA. Unmatched junction bases numbered 21, after V lost 7 bases and J lost 0 bases. The length of the CDR3 is 22 residues. The CDR3 reads CSATLGTSGRAYPMSSYNEQFF. In DNA, the CDR3 is TGCAGCGCAACTCTTGGGACTAGCGGGAGGGCCTACCCGATGAGCTCCTACAATGAGCAGTTCTTC.

The chain joins TRBV3-1 to TRBJ2-7; D might be TRBD2 (7 bases). The length of the CDR3 is 16 residues. Germline V gene lookup returns CDR1 LGHDT and CDR2 YNNKEL (reference sequence). V gave up 3 bases and J gave up 2 bases, with 17 bases separating them. The CDR3 loop is CASSQGRLGGPYEQYF. In DNA, the CDR3 is TGTGCCAGCAGCCAGGGTCGGCTGGGGGGGCCCTACGAGCAGTACTTC.

This chain connects TRBV12-3 or TRBV12-4 to TRBJ2-4, with D tentatively TRBD2 (5 bases). The CDR3 has 15 residues. The V end was cut by 3 bases, the J end by 1 base, with 10 bases between. The CDR3 DNA reads as TGTGCCAGCAGTTTGTGGGAGAGTGCCAAAAACATTCAGTACTTC. Its protein is CASSLWESAKNIQYF.

There are a few counts of this clonotype. The genes are TRBV7-9 and TRBJ1-1; D not certain. The CDR3 covers 13 residues. Trimming removed 1 base from V and 1 base from J, with 4 bases in between. CDR1 is SEHNR and CDR2 is FQNEAQ in the germline V gene (reference sequence). The CDR3 DNA sequence: TGTGCCAGCAGCTTAGAGGAGAACACTGAAGCTTTCTTT. As protein: CASSLEENTEAFF.

This clonotype was observed a handful of times. J is TRBJ2-7 and V is TRBV20-1; D not certain. The CDR3 totals 12 residues. Looked up from germline, CDR1 is DFQATT and CDR2 is SNEGSKA (reference sequence). With 0 bases removed from V and 3 bases from J, the gap between germline ends came to 6 bases. CDR3 in amino acids: CSAREVGYEQYF. The CDR3 DNA is TGCAGTGCTAGAGAGGTGGGCTACGAGCAGTACTTC.

The rearrangement links TRBV21-1 to TRBJ1-1. TRBV21-1 is shown as a pseudogene. The length of the CDR3 is 14 residues. CDR3 in DNA: TGTGCCGGCAGCAAAGATGGGTTGAACACTGAAGCTTTCTTT. This translates into CAGSKDGLNTEAFF.

This clonotype has more than one count but fewer than ten. J is TRBJ2-3 and V is TRBV20-1, with 10 bases lining up with TRBD2. From germline, CDR1 is DFQATT and CDR2 SNEGSKA (reference sequence). The junction had 6 bases not matched to a gene; V was cut back by 2 bases and J by 4 bases. This CDR3 has 15 residues. CDR3 loop: CSARRLAGAADTQYF. The DNA of the CDR3 is TGCAGTGCTAGAAGGCTAGCGGGAGCCGCAGATACGCAGTATTTT.

V usage is TRBV29-1 and J usage is TRBJ1-1, with D maybe TRBD1 (6 bases). This CDR3 has 14 amino acids. V was pared by 2 bases and J by 2 bases, with 12 bases between. Germline V gene lookup returns CDR1 SQVTM and CDR2 ANQGSEA. The CDR3 reads CSVEPGAKNTEAFF. The DNA of the CDR3 is TGCAGCGTTGAACCGGGGGCTAAAAACACTGAAGCTTTCTTT.